This T cell receptor beta chain was recovered during a study of breast tumors, draining lymph nodes, adjacent tissues. TCRdb itself ran the multiplex PCR reads through MiXCR, one entry per CDR3 protein. Of tens of thousands of distinct CDR3 sequences listed, roughly 69% are singletons. The CDR3 covers 16 residues. V was pared by 4 bases and J by 1 base, with 15 bases between. CDR1 and CDR2 from the germline V gene are SGHAT and FQNNGV. Study-level findings and limits: Luminal-like breast cancer showed significantly higher tumor–nontumor repertoire similarity than basal-like. That most tumor T cells come from lymph nodes remained unproven. Tumor repertoires ranked between lymph nodes and nontumor tissue in diversity, with V and J gene preferences.

Ten or more counts support this clonotype. Its matching antigen is unknown. This clone may be a read error of a much larger clone one base away. This receptor was taken from a female donor with breast cancer. Some clones in this sample may be carry-over from other donors' samples. The rearrangement joins TRBV11-2 to TRBJ2-3; D might be TRBD2 (6 bases). Sequences were obtained from breast tumor tissue. As DNA, the CDR3 is TGTGCCAGCAGCTCCGCGGCTAGCGCGCGCACAGATACGCAGTATTTT. Translation gives CASSSAASARTDTQYF.